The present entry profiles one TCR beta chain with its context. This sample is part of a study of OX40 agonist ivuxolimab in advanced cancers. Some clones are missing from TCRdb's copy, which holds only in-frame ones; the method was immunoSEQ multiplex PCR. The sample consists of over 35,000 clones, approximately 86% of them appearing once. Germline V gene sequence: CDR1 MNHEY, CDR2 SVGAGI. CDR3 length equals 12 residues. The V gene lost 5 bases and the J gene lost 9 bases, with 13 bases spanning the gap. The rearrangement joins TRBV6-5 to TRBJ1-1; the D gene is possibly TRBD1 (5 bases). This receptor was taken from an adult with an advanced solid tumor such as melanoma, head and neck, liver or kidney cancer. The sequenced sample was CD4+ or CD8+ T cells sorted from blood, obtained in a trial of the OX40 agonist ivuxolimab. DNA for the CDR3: TGTGCCAGCAGTGAAGCAGACAGTAAAGCTTTCTTT. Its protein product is CASSEADSKAFF.